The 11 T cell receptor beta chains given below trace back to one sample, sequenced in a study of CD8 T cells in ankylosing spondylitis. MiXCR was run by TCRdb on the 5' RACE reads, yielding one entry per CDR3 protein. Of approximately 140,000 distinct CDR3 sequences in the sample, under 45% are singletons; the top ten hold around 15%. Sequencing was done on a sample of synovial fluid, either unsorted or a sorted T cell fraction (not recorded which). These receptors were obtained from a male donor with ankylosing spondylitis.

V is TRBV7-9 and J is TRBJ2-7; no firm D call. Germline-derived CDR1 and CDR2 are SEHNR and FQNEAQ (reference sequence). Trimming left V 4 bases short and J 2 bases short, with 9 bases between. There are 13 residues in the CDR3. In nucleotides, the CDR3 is TGTGCCAGCAGCTCGACGATAACCTACGAGCAGTACTTC. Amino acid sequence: CASSSTITYEQYF.

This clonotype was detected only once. In DNA, the CDR3 is TGCGCCAGCAGCCAAGATGGGTCGGACAGGGCTCATGAAAAACTGTTTTTT. Its protein product is CASSQDGSDRAHEKLFF. The chain is built from TRBV4-1 and TRBJ1-4; 8 bases map to TRBD1. The germline CDR1 and CDR2 sequences are MGHRA and YSYEKL. V shed 0 bases, J shed 6 bases, and the junction held 9 bases outside the gene matches. The CDR3 is made up of 17 amino acids.

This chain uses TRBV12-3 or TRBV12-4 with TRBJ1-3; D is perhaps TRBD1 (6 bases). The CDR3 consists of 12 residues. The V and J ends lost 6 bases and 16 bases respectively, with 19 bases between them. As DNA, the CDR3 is TGTGCCAGCAGCTCCCCGGGGGGGGGCTTGTATTTT. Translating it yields CASSSPGGGLYF.

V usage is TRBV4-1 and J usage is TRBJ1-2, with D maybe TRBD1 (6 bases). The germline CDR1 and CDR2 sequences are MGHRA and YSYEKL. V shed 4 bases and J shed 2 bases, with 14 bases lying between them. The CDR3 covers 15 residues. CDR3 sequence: CASSRRDKTNYGYTF. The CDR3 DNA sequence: TGCGCCAGCAGCCGGCGGGACAAAACAAACTATGGCTACACCTTC.

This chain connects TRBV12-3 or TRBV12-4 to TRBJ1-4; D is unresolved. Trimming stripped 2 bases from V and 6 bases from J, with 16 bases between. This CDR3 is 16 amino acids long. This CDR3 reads CASSLSAGVWDEKLFF. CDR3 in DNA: TGTGCCAGCAGTTTATCGGCCGGGGTGTGGGATGAAAAACTGTTTTTT.

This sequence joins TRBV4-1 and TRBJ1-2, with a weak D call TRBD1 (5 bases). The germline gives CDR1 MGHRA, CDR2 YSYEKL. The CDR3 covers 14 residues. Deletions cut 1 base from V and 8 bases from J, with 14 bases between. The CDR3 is CASSQGRGVGGYTF. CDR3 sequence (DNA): TGCGCCAGCAGCCAAGGACGGGGGGTGGGAGGCTACACCTTC.

The CDR3 reads CASSRRRAGLDTGELFF. The CDR3 bases are TGTGCCAGCTCACGACGGAGAGCGGGACTCGACACCGGGGAGCTGTTTTTT. The chain is built from TRBV18 and TRBJ2-2; 7 bases line up with TRBD2. J lost 3 bases, V lost 4 bases, and 11 bases had no gene match. The CDR3 runs 17 residues. Germline loops: CDR1 KGHSH, CDR2 LQKENI.

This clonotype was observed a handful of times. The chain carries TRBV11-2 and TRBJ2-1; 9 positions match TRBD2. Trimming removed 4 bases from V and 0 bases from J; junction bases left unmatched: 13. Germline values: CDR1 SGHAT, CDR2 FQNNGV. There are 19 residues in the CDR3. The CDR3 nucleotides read TGTGCCAGCAGCTCCTACAACAGCGGGAGGACCGGCTCCTACAATGAGCAGTTCTTC. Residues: CASSSYNSGRTGSYNEQFF.

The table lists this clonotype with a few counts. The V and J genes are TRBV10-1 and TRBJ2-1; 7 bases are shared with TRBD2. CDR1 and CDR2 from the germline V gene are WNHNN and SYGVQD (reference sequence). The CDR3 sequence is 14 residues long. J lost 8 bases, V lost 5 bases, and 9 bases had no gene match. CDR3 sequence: CASSRGVIFHEQFF. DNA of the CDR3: TGCGCCAGCAGTCGGGGGGTCATTTTCCATGAGCAGTTCTTC.

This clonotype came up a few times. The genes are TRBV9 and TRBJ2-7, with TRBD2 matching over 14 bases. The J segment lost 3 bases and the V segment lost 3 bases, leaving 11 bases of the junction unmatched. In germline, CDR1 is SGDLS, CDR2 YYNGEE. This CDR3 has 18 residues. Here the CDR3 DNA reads TGTGCCAGCAGCGGCGGGACTAGCGGGAGAACCCCGGACTACGAGCAGTACTTC. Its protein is CASSGGTSGRTPDYEQYF.

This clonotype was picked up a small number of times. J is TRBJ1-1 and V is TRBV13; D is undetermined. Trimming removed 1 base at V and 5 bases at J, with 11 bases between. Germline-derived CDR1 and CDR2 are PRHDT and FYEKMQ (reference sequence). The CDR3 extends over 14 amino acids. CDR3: CASSLENRPTEAFF. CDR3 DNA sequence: TGTGCCAGCAGCTTAGAAAACCGTCCAACTGAAGCTTTCTTT.